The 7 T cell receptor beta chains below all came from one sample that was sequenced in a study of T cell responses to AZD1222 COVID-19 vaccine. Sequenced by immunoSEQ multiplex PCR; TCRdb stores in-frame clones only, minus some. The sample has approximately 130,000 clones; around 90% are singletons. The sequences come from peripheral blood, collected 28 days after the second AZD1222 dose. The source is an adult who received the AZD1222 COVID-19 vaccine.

The CDR3 nucleotides are TGTGCCAGCAGCCACAGGGAAACTGAAGCTTTCTTT. Its translation is CASSHRETEAFF. The chain uses TRBV3-1 (or the pseudogene TRBV3-2) and TRBJ1-1; D perhaps matches TRBD1 (5 bases). Looked up from germline, CDR1 is LGHDT and CDR2 is YNNKEL (reference sequence). This CDR3 has 12 amino acids. The V end lost 3 bases, the J end lost 5 bases, and 7 bases lay between the germline ends.

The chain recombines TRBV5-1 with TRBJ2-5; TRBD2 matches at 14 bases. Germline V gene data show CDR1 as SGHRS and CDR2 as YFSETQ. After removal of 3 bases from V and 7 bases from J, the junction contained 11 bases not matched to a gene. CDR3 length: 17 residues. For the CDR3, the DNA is TGCGCCAGCAGCTCAGGGACTAGCGGGAGCCTAGGTGTGACCCAGTACTTC. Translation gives CASSSGTSGSLGVTQYF.

Written as DNA, the CDR3 is TGTGCCAGCAGTGAAACAGGGGTCCAAGAGACCCAGTACTTC. Protein sequence: CASSETGVQETQYF. The chain links TRBV27 to TRBJ2-5, with TRBD1 matching 7 bases. This CDR3 is 14 amino acids long. Germline V gene data show CDR1 as MNHEY and CDR2 as SMNVEV (reference sequence). V was clipped by 5 bases and J by 1 base; unmatched bases: 4.

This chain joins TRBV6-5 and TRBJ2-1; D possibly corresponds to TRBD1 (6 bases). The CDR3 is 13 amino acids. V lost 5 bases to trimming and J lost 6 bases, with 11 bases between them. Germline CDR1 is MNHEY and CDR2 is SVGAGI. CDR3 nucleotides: TGTGCCAGCAGTACAGGGATTGGCAATGAGCAGTTCTTC. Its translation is CASSTGIGNEQFF.

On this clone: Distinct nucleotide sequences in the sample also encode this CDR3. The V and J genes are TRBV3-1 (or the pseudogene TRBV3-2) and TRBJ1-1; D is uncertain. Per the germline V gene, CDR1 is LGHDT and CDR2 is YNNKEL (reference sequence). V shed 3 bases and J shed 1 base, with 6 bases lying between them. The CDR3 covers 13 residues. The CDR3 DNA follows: TGTGCCAGCAGCCAGGGAACGAACACTGAAGCTTTCTTT. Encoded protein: CASSQGTNTEAFF.

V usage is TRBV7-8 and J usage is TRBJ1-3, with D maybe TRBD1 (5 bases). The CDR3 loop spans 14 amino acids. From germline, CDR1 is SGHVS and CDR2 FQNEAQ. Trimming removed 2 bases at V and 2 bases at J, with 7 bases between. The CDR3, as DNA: TGTGCCAGCAGCTTACAGGGCGCTGGAAACACCATATATTTT. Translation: CASSLQGAGNTIYF.

The CDR3 nucleotides are TGTGCCAGCCACGACAGGGGGTATGGCTACACCTTC. Translating gives CASHDRGYGYTF. The J gene is TRBJ1-2, the V gene TRBV28; 9 nucleotides align to TRBD1. Germline trimming cut 8 bases from V and 5 bases from J; bases unmatched to any gene: 3. Germline V gene lookup returns CDR1 MDHEN and CDR2 SYDVKM. The CDR3 is 12 residues long.